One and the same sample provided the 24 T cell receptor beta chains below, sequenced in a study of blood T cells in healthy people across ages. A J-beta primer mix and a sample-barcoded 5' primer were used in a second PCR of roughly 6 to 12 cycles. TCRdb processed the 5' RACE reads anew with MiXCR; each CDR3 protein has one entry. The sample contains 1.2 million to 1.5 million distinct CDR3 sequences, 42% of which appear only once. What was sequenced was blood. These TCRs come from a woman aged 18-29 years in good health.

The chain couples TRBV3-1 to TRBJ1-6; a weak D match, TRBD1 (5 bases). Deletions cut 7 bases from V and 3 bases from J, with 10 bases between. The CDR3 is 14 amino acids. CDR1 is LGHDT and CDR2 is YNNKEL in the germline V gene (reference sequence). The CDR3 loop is CASTSTDYNSPLHF. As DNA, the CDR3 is TGTGCCAGCACCTCGACAGACTATAATTCACCCCTCCACTTT.

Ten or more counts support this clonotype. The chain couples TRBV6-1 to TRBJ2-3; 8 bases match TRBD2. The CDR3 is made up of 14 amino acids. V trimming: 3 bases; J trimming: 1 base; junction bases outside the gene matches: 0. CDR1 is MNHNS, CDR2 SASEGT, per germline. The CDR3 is CASSERGGTDTQYF. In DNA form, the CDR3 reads TGTGCCAGCAGTGAGCGGGGGGGCACAGATACGCAGTATTTT.

CDR3 loop: CAWSSQGPYNSPLHF. CDR3 coding DNA: TGTGCCTGGAGTTCCCAGGGCCCTTATAATTCACCCCTCCACTTT. The chain couples TRBV30 to TRBJ1-6; weak D call: TRBD1 (5 bases). The germline CDR1 and CDR2 sequences are GTSNPN and SVGIG (reference sequence). The CDR3 has 15 residues. Trimming removed 2 bases from V and 4 bases from J, with 12 bases in between.

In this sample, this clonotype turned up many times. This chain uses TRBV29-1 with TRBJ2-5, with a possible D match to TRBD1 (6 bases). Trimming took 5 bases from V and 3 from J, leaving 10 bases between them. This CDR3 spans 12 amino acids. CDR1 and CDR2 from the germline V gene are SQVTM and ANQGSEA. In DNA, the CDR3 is TGCAGCGTTAGCGCAGGGGAAGAGACCCAGTACTTC. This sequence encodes CSVSAGEETQYF.

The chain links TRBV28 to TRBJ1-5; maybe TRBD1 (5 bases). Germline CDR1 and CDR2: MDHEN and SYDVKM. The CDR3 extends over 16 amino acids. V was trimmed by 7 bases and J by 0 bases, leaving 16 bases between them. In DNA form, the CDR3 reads TGTGCCAGCAAGAATGCGGGGCAGACTAGCAATCAGCCCCAGCATTTT. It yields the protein CASKNAGQTSNQPQHF.

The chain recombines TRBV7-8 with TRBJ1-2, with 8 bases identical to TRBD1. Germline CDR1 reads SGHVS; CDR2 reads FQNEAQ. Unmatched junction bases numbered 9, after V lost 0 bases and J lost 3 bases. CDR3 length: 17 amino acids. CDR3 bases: TGTGCCAGCAGCTTAGCGGCGGCAGGGGGCTTGGACTATGGCTACACCTTC. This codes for CASSLAAAGGLDYGYTF.

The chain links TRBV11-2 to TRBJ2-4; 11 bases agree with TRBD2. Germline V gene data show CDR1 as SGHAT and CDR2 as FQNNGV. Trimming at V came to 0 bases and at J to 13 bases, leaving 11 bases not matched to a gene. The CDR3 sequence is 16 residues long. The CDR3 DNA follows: TGTGCCAGCAGCTTAGATAGTCTAGCGGGGGGCGCAACCCAGTACTTC. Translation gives CASSLDSLAGGATQYF.

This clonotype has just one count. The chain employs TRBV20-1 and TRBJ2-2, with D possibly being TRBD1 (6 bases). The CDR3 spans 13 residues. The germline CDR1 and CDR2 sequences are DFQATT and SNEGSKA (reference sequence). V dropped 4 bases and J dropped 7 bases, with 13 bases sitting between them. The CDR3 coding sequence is TGCAGTGCTACACAGGGTTGGGGCGGGGAGCTGTTTTTT. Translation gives CSATQGWGGELFF.

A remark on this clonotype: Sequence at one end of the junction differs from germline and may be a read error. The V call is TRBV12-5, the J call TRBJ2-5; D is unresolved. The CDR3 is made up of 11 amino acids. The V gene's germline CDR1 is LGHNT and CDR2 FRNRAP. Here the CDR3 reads CASGLAETQYF. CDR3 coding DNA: TGTGCTAGTGGGTTGGCGGAGACCCAGTACTTC.

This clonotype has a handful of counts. The CDR3 is CASSQAGNRDLTDTQYF. Written as DNA, the CDR3 is TGTGCCAGCAGCCAAGCGGGAAACAGGGATCTCACAGATACGCAGTATTTT. The chain carries TRBV14 and TRBJ2-3, with D possibly being TRBD1 (6 bases). This CDR3 comprises 17 residues. CDR1 SGHDN and CDR2 FVKESK come from the germline V gene. V lost 1 base to trimming and J lost 2 bases, with 16 bases between them.

DNA for the CDR3: TGTGCCAGCACCACTGGCGTGACCACCGGGGAGCTGTTTTTT. Its protein product is CASTTGVTTGELFF. The V call is TRBV28, the J call TRBJ2-2; the D is unclear. Germline loops: CDR1 MDHEN, CDR2 SYDVKM. CDR3 size: 14 residues. V was pared by 7 bases and J by 4 bases, with 13 bases between.

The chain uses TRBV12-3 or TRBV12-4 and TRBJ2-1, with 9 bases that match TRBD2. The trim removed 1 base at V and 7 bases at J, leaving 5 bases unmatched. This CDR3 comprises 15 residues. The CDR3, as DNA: TGTGCCAGCAGTTTAGGGCTAGCGGGACAAAATGAGCAGTTCTTC. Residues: CASSLGLAGQNEQFF.

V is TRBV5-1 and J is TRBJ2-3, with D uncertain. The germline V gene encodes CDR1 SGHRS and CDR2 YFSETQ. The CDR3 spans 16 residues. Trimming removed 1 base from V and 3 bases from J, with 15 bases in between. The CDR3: CASSLYTRFGTDTQYF. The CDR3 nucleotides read TGCGCCAGCAGCTTGTATACGCGATTCGGTACAGATACGCAGTATTTT.

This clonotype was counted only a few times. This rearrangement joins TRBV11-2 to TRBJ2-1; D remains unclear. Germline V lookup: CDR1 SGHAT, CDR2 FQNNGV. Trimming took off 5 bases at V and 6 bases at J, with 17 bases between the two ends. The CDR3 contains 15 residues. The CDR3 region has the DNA TGTGCCAGCAGCGCTCGCCTAGATACTTTCAATGAGCAGTTCTTC. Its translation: CASSARLDTFNEQFF.

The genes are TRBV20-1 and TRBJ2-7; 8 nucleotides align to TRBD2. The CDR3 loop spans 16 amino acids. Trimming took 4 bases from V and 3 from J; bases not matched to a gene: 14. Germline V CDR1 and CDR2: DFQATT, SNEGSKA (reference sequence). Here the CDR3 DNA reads TGCAGTGCTATTAACCTCCTAGCGGGTGAAAACTACGAGCAGTACTTC. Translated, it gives CSAINLLAGENYEQYF.

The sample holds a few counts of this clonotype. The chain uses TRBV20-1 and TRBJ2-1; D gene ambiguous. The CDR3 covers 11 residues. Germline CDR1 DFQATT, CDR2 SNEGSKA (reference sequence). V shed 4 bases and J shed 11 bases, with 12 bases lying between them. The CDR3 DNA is TGCAGTGCTACCGTTGTACGGAAGCAGTTCTTC. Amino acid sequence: CSATVVRKQFF.

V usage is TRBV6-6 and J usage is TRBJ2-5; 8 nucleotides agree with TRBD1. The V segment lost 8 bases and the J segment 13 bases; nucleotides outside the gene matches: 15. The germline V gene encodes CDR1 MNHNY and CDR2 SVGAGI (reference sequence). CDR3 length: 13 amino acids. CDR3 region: CASQGQDRERLYF. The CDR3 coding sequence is TGTGCCAGCCAGGGACAGGACAGGGAAAGACTGTACTTC.

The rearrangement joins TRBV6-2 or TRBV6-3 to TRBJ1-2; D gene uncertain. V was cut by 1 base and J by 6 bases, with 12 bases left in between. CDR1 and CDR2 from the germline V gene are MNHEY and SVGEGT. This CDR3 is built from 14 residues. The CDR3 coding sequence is TGTGCCAGCAGTTACTTGACCCGGGAAGATGGCTACACCTTC. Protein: CASSYLTREDGYTF.

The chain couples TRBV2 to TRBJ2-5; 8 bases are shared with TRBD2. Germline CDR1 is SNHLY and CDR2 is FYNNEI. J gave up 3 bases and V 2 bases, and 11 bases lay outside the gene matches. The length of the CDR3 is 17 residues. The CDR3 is CASSEMASGRYEETQYF. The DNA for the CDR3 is TGTGCCAGCAGTGAAATGGCAAGCGGGAGATATGAAGAGACCCAGTACTTC. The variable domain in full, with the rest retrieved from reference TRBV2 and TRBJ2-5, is EPEVTQTPSHQVTQMGQEVILRCVPISNHLYFYWYRQILGQKVEFLVSFYNNEISEKSEIFDDQFSVERPDGSNFTLKIRSTKLEDSAMYFCASSEMASGRYEETQYFGPGTRLLVL.

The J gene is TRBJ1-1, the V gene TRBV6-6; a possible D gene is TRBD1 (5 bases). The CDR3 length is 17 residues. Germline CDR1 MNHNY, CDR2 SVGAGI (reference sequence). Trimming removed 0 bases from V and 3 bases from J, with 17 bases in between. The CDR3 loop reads CASSYSKTHLGDTEAFF. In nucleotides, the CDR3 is TGTGCCAGCAGTTACTCGAAGACCCACCTAGGGGACACTGAAGCTTTCTTT.

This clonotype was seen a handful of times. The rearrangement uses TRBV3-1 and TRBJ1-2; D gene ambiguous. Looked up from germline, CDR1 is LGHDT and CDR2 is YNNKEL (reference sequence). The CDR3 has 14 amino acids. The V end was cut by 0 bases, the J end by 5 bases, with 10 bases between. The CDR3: CASSQDQQGYGYTF. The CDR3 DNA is TGTGCCAGCAGCCAAGATCAACAAGGGTATGGCTACACCTTC. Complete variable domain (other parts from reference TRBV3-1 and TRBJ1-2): DTAVSQTPKYLVTQMGNDKSIKCEQNLGHDTMYWYKQDSKKFLKIMFSYNNKELIINETVPNRFSPKSPDKAHLNLHINSLELGDSAVYFCASSQDQQGYGYTFGSGTRLTVV.

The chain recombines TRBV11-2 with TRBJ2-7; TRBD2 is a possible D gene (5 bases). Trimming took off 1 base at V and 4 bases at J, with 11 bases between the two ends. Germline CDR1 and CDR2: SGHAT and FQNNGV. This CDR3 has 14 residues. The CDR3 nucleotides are TGTGCCAGCAGCTTAGGTCCAGCGGAGTACGAGCAGTACTTC. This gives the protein CASSLGPAEYEQYF.

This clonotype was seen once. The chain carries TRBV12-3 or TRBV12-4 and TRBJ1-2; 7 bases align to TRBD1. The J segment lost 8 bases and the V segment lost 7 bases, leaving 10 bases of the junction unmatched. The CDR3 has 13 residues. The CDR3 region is CASTPTGLGGYTF. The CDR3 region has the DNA TGTGCCAGCACCCCGACAGGGCTGGGCGGCTACACCTTC.

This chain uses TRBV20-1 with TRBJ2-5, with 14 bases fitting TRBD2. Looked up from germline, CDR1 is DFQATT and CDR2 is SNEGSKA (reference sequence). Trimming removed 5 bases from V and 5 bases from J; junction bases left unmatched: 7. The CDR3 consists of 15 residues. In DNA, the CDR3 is TGCAGTGCTCTGAGACTAGCGGGAGGGAGGGAGACCCAGTACTTC. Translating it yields CSALRLAGGRETQYF.